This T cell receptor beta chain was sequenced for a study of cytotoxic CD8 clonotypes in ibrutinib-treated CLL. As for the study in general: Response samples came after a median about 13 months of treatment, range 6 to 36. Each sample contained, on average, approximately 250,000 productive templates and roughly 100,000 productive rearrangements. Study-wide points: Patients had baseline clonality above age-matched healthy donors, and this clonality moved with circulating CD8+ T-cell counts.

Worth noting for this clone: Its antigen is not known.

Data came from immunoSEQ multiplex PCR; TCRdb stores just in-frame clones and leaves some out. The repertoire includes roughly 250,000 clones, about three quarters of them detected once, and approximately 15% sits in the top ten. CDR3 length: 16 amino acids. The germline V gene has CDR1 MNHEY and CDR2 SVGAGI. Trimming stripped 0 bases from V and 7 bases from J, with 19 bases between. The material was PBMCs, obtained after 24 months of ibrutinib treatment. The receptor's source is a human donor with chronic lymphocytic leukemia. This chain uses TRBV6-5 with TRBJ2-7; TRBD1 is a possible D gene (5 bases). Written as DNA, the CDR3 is TGTGCCAGCAGTTACTCACTCGAGTCCTGGACAAATGAGCAGTACTTC. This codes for CASSYSLESWTNEQYF.